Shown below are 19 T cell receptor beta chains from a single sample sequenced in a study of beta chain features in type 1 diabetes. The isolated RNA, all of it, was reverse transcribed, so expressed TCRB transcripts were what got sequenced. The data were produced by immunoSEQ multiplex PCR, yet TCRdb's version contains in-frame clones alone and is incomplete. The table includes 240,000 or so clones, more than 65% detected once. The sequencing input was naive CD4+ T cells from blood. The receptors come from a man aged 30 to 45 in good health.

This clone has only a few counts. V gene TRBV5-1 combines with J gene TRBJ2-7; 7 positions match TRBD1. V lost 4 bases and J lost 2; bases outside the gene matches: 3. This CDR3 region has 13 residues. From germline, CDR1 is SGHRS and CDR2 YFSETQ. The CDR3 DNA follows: TGCGCCAGCAGCGTTGGACAGGCCTACGAGCAGTACTTC. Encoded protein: CASSVGQAYEQYF.

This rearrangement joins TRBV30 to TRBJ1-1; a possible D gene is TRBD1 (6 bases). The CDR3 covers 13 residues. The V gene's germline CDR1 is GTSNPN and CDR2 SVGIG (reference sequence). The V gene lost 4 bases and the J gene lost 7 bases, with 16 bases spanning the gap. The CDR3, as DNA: TGTGCCTGGACCCCAGGGGAATTCGGTGAAGCTTTCTTT. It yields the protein CAWTPGEFGEAFF. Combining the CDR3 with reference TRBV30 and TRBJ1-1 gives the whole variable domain SQTIHQWPATLVQPVGSPLSLECTVEGTSNPNLYWYRQAAGRGLQLLFYSVGIGQISSEVPQNLSASRPQDRQFILSSKKLLLSDSGFYLCAWTPGEFGEAFFGQGTRLTVV.

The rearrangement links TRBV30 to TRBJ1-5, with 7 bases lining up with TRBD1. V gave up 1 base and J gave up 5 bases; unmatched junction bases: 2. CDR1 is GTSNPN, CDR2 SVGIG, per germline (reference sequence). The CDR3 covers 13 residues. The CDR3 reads CAWSAQGYQPQHF. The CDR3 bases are TGTGCCTGGAGTGCACAGGGGTATCAGCCCCAGCATTTT.

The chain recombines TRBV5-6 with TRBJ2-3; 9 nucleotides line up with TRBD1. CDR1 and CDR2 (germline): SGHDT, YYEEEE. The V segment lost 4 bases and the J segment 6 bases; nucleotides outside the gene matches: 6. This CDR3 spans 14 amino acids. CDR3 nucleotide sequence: TGTGCCAGCAGCCGGGGACAGGGAATGGATACGCAGTATTTT. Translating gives CASSRGQGMDTQYF. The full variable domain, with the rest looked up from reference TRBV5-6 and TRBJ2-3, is DAGVTQSPTHLIKTRGQQVTLRCSPKSGHDTVSWYQQALGQGPQFIFQYYEEEERQRGNFPDRFSGHQFPNYSSELNVNALLLGDSALYLCASSRGQGMDTQYFGPGTRLTVL.

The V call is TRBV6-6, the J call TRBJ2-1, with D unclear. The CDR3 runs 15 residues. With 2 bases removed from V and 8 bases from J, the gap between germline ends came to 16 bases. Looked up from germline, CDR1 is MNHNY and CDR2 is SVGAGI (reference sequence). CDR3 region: CASSYQRGRGHEQFF. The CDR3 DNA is TGTGCCAGCAGTTACCAAAGAGGTCGCGGCCATGAGCAGTTCTTC.

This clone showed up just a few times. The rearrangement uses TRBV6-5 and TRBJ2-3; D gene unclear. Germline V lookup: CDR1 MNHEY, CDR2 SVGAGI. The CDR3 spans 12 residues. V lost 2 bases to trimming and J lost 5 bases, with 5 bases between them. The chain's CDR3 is CASSYEGDTQYF. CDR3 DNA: TGTGCCAGCAGTTACGAAGGAGATACGCAGTATTTT.

CDR3 loop: CASSFSYGTGSNEQFF. In DNA, the CDR3 is TGTGCCAGCAGCTTCTCGTACGGGACAGGGAGCAATGAGCAGTTCTTC. The V call is TRBV7-2, the J call TRBJ2-1, with 9 bases fitting TRBD1. The CDR3 runs to 16 residues. Germline V gene sequence: CDR1 SGHTA, CDR2 FQGNSA. V was clipped by 3 bases and J by 6 bases; unmatched bases: 9. Together with reference TRBV7-2 and TRBJ2-1, the CDR3 gives the full variable domain: GAGVSQSPSNKVTEKGKDVELRCDPISGHTALYWYRQSLGQGLEFLIYFQGNSAPDKSGLPSDRFSAERTGGSVSTLTIQRTQQEDSAVYLCASSFSYGTGSNEQFFGPGTRLTVL.

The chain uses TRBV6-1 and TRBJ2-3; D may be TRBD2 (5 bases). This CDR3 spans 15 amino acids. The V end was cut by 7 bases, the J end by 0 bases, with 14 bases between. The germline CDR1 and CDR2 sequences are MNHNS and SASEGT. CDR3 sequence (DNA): TGTGCCAGCACCAGAACCGGGGTTAGCACAGATACGCAGTATTTT. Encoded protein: CASTRTGVSTDTQYF.

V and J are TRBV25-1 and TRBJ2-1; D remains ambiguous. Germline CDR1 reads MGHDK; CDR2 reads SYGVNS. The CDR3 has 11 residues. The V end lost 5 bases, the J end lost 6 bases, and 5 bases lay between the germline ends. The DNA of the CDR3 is TGTGCCAGCAGTCTGGGCAATGAGCAGTTCTTC. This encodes CASSLGNEQFF.

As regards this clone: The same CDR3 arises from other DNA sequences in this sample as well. The CDR3 is CASSLSGNYEQYF. The CDR3 DNA sequence: TGTGCCAGCAGTCTTAGCGGGAACTACGAGCAGTACTTC. The gene calls are TRBV28 and TRBJ2-7, with 8 bases fitting TRBD2. The V gene end was trimmed by 5 bases and the J gene end by 3 bases; junction bases not matched to a gene: 3. Germline V gene sequence: CDR1 MDHEN, CDR2 SYDVKM. The CDR3 has 13 residues.

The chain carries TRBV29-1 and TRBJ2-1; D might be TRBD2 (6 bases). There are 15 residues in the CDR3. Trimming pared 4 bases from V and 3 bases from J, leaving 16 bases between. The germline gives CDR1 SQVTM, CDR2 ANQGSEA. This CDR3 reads CSVGEDLINYNEQFF. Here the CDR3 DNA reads TGCAGCGTTGGGGAGGACTTGATAAACTACAATGAGCAGTTCTTC.

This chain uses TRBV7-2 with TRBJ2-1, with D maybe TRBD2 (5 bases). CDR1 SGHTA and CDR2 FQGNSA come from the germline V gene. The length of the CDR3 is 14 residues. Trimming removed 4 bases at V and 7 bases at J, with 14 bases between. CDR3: CASSSGFTRNEQFF. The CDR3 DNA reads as TGTGCCAGCAGCTCGGGATTCACTAGGAATGAGCAGTTCTTC.

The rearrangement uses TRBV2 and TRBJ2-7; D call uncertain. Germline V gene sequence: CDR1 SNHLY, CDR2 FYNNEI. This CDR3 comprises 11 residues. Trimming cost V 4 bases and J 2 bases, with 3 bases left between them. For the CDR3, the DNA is TGTGCCAGCAGTGCACCCTACGAGCAGTACTTC. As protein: CASSAPYEQYF.

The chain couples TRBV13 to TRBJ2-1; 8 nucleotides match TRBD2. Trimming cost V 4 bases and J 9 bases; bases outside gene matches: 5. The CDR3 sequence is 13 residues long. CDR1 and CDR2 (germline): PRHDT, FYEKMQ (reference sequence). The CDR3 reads CASSSGRGGEQFF. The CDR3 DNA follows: TGTGCCAGCAGCTCCGGGAGGGGGGGTGAGCAGTTCTTC.

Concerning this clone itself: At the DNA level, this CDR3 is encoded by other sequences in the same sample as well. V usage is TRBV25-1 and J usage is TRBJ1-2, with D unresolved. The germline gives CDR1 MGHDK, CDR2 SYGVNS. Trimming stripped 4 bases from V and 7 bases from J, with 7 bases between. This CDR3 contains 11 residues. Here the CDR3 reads CASSVGGGYTF. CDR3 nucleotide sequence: TGTGCCAGCAGTGTCGGAGGTGGCTACACCTTC.

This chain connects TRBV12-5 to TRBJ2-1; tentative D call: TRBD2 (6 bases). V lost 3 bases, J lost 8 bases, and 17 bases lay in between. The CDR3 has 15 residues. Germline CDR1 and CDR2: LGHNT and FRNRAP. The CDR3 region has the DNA TGTGCTAGTGGTTTCCTGGGACGAGGAGGGGATGAGCAGTTCTTC. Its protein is CASGFLGRGGDEQFF.

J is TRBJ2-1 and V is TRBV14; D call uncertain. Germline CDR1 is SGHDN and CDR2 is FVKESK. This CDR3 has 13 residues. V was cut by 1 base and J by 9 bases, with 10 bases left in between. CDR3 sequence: CASSQGFVGEQFF. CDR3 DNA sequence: TGTGCCAGCAGCCAAGGTTTCGTCGGTGAGCAGTTCTTC.

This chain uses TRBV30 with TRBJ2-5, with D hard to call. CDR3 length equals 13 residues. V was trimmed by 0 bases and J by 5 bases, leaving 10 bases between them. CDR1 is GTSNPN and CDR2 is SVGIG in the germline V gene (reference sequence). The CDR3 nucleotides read TGTGCCTGGAGTGTAAACCTAGTGGAGACCCAGTACTTC. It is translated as CAWSVNLVETQYF.

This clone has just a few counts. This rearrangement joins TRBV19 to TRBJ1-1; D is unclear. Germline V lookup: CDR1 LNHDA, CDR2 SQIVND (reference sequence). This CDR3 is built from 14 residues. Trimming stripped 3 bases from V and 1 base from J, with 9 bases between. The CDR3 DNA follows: TGTGCCAGTAGTATGGTCGCGAGGAACACTGAAGCTTTCTTT. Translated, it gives CASSMVARNTEAFF.